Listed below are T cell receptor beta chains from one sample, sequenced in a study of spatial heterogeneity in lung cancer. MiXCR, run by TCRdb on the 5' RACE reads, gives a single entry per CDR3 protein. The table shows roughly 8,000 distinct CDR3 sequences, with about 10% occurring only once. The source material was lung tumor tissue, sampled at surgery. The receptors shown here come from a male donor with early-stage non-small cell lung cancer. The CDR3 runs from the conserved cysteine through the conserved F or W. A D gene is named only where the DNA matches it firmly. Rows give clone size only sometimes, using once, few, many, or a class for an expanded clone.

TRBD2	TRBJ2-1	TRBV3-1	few	TGTGCCAGCAGCCAAGATGTATCATGGGGGGGTGAGATCATCTTC	CASSQDVSWGGEIIF
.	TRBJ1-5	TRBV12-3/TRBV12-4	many	TGTGCCAGCAGTTATCGGGGTCCCGCAAATCAGCCCCAGCATTTT	CASSYRGPANQPQHF
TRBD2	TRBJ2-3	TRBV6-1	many	TGTGCCAGCAGTGAGACTAGCAGCCAGAATACGCAGTATTTT	CASSETSSQNTQYF
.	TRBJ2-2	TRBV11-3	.	TGTGCCAGCACCGCGAACACCGGGGAGCTGTTTTTT	CASTANTGELFF
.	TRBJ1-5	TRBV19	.	TGTGCCAGTACCAGGGCAGGGGATGGAAATCAGCCCCAGCATTTT	CASTRAGDGNQPQHF
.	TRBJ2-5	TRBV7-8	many	TGTGCCAGCAGCTCCCAGAGGGTCGGAGAGACCCAGTACTTC	CASSSQRVGETQYF
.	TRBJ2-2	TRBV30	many	TGTGCCTGGAGCGCACAAGCGGGCGGGGAGCTGTTTTTT	CAWSAQAGGELFF
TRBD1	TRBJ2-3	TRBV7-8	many	TGTGCCAGCAGCTTAGCCAGGGGGCGCACAGATACGCAGTATTTT	CASSLARGRTDTQYF
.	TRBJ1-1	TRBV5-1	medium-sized	TGCGCCAGTACGCGGGGAGAGGCGACCACTGAAGCTTTCTTT	CASTRGEATTEAFF
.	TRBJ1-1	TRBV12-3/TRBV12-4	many	TGTGCCAGCAGTTTTGGGGGGGGCAGAACTGAAGCTTTCTTT	CASSFGGGRTEAFF
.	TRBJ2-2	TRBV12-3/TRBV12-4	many	TGTGCCAGCAGACTCGGGACTGCGAACACCGGGGAGCTGTTTTTT	CASRLGTANTGELFF